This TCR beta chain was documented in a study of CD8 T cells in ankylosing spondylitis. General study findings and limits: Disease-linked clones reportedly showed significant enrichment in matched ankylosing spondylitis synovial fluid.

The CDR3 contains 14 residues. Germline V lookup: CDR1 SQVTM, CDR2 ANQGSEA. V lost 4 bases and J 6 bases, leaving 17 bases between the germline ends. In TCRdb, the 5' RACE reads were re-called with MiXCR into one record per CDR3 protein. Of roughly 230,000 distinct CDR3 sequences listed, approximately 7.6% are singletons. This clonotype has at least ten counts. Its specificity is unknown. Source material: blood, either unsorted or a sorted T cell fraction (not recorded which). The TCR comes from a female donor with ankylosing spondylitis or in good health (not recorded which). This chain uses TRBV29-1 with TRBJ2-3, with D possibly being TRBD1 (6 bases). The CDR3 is CSVVPKAGVDTQYF. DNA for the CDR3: TGCAGCGTTGTCCCCAAAGCAGGGGTGGATACGCAGTATTTT.